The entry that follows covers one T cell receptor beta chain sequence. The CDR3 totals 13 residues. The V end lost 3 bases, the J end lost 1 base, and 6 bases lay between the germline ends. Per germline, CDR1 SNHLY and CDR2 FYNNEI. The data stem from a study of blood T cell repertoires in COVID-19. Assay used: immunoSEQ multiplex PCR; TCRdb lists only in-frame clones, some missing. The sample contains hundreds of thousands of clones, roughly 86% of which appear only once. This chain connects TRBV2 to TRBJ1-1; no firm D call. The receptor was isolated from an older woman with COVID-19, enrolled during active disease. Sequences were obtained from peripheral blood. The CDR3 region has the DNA TGTGCCAGCAGTGAGGAGTGGAACACTGAAGCTTTCTTT. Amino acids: CASSEEWNTEAFF.